The subject of this entry is one TCR beta chain. The sample holds other DNA sequences that translate to the same CDR3. This record belongs to a study of blood T cell repertoires in COVID-19. Turning to the study itself: Sources were T cells, B-cell-depleted T cells, or PBMCs; the material itself was cDNA or gDNA.

Germline V gene data show CDR1 as MDHEN and CDR2 as SYDVKM. V was clipped by 2 bases and J by 5 bases, with 7 bases between them. The CDR3 has 14 residues. This table comes from immunoSEQ multiplex PCR, and its TCRdb copy is limited to in-frame clones, with some not included. The sample shows approximately 250,000 clones, over 80% of them seen only once. The TCR sequence derives from a woman aged 40 to 49 who had recovered from COVID-19. The chain couples TRBV28 to TRBJ1-6; D is unclear. Sequencing was carried out using peripheral blood. The CDR3 is CASSLPGNNSPLHF. For the CDR3, the DNA is TGTGCCAGCAGTTTACCGGGAAATAATTCACCCCTCCACTTT.